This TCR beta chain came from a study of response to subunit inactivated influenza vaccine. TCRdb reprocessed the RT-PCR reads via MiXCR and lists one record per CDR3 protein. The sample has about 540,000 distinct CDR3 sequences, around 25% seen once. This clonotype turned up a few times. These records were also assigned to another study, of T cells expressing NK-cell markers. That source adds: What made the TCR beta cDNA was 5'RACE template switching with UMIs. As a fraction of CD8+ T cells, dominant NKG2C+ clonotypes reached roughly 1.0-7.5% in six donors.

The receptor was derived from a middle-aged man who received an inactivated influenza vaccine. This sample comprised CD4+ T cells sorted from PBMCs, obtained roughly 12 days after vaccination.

The CDR3 here is CASSPNQGAEAFF. CDR3 in DNA: TGTGCCAGCTCACCAAATCAGGGGGCTGAAGCTTTCTTT. The V and J genes are TRBV18 and TRBJ1-1, with 7 bases fitting TRBD1. Trimming removed 2 bases from V and 6 bases from J; junction bases left unmatched: 3. Germline loops: CDR1 KGHSH, CDR2 LQKENI. The CDR3 has 13 amino acids.